The next 27 T cell receptor beta chains were all read from a single sample in a study of cytomegalovirus exposure and HLA in healthy donors. The PCR contained 60 Vbeta and 13 Jbeta primers. TCRdb keeps only in-frame clones here, not all; method: immunoSEQ multiplex PCR. The sample lists under 200,000 clones, around 62% occurring once. Sequencing used PBMCs. The receptor set was obtained from a man aged 40-49 years in good health and CMV-seronegative.

This clone was counted only a few times. The CDR3 is CASGLRQLLAGSYEQYF. DNA for the CDR3: TGTGCTAGTGGTTTACGGCAACTACTAGCGGGTTCCTACGAGCAGTACTTC. The chain has TRBV12-5 and TRBJ2-7, with 9 bases lining up with TRBD2. V lost 3 bases and J lost 1; bases outside the gene matches: 10. CDR1 LGHNT and CDR2 FRNRAP come from the germline V gene. The CDR3 spans 17 residues.

The chain is built from TRBV28 and TRBJ1-2; TRBD1 is a possible D gene (6 bases). V lost 9 bases and J 0 bases, leaving 14 bases between the germline ends. The CDR3 runs 14 residues. Looked up from germline, CDR1 is MDHEN and CDR2 is SYDVKM. The CDR3 loop reads CASSAGASNYGYTF. The CDR3 nucleotides read TGTGCCAGTTCGGCAGGGGCTTCTAACTATGGCTACACCTTC.

The V and J genes are TRBV5-1 and TRBJ1-2, with D perhaps TRBD1 (5 bases). Trimming cost V 0 bases and J 3 bases, with 12 bases left between them. CDR3 length: 15 residues. Germline V gives CDR1 SGHRS, CDR2 YFSETQ. CDR3 region: CASSLGQGVDYGYTF. The CDR3 DNA reads as TGCGCCAGCAGCTTGGGGCAGGGTGTTGACTATGGCTACACCTTC.

The V and J genes are TRBV6-4 and TRBJ1-2; D is uncertain. The CDR3 is made up of 14 amino acids. Germline V gives CDR1 MRHNA, CDR2 SNTAGT. The V gene lost 6 bases and the J gene lost 5 bases, with 16 bases spanning the gap. DNA of the CDR3: TGTGCCAGCAGCCCTCACAGCAAGATTTATGGCTACACCTTC. Its protein product is CASSPHSKIYGYTF.

A few counts support this clone. The chain couples TRBV2 to TRBJ2-7; 13 bases match TRBD2. Germline V gene data show CDR1 as SNHLY and CDR2 as FYNNEI. V trimming: 6 bases; J trimming: 3 bases; junction bases outside the gene matches: 5. The CDR3 sequence is 15 residues long. The CDR3 region is CASRPTSGGNYEQYF. The DNA of the CDR3 is TGTGCCAGCAGACCGACTAGCGGGGGGAACTACGAGCAGTACTTC.

The rearrangement links TRBV7-9 to TRBJ2-3; weak D call: TRBD2 (7 bases). Germline loops: CDR1 SEHNR, CDR2 FQNEAQ (reference sequence). This CDR3 spans 16 amino acids. The V end lost 3 bases, the J end lost 5 bases, and 18 bases lay between the germline ends. The DNA of the CDR3 is TGTGCCAGCAGCTTGGGGAGGGGGGGAATCATAGATACGCAGTATTTT. Amino acid sequence: CASSLGRGGIIDTQYF.

The chain is built from TRBV6-7 and TRBJ2-4, with D possibly TRBD1 on 5 matching bases. TRBV6-7 is an open reading frame, and its role is uncertain. The CDR3 extends over 19 amino acids. V lost 6 bases and J 3 bases, leaving 27 bases between the germline ends. CDR3 nucleotide sequence: TGTGCCAGCAGAAGAGAGGCAGGGAACCTTCAAAGAGGCAAAAACATTCAGTACTTC. This encodes CASRREAGNLQRGKNIQYF.

This clone has only a few counts. The chain recombines TRBV6-5 with TRBJ1-5; TRBD1 aligns across 7 bases. V shed 6 bases, J shed 7 bases, and the junction held 9 bases outside the gene matches. Germline lookup yields CDR1 MNHEY and CDR2 SVGAGI. CDR3 length: 14 residues. CDR3 loop: CASSRGQSGQPQHF. The DNA for the CDR3 is TGTGCCAGCAGCCGGGGACAGTCAGGGCAGCCCCAGCATTTT.

This chain links TRBV11-2 with TRBJ2-1; TRBD1 might be the D (5 bases). CDR3 length equals 15 residues. V lost 5 bases and J 5 bases, leaving 16 bases between the germline ends. Germline CDR1 reads SGHAT; CDR2 reads FQNNGV. The CDR3 DNA sequence: TGTGCCAGCAGCCCTCAGGGCAGCTCACACAATGAGCAGTTCTTC. This codes for CASSPQGSSHNEQFF.

The rearrangement uses TRBV7-9 and TRBJ2-3; 12 bases line up with TRBD1. Per germline, CDR1 SEHNR and CDR2 FQNEAQ (reference sequence). The CDR3 loop spans 15 amino acids. V was clipped by 3 bases and J by 4 bases; unmatched bases: 2. The CDR3 protein is CASSLGQGASDTQYF. DNA of the CDR3: TGTGCCAGCAGCTTGGGACAGGGGGCCTCAGATACGCAGTATTTT.

This clone has more than one count but fewer than ten. The rearrangement links TRBV12-5 to TRBJ2-7; 7 nucleotides line up with TRBD2. J was trimmed by 6 bases and V by 5 bases; bases with no gene match: 16. The CDR3 extends over 16 amino acids. Looked up from germline, CDR1 is LGHNT and CDR2 is FRNRAP. CDR3 in DNA: TGTGCTAGTGGTCCCGGTTCGGGAGCGGGACCCTCCGAGCAGTACTTC. Residues: CASGPGSGAGPSEQYF. The full variable domain, completed using reference TRBV12-5 and TRBJ2-7, is DARVTQTPRHKVTEMGQEVTMRCQPILGHNTVFWYRQTMMQGLELLAYFRNRAPLDDSGMPKDRFSAEMPDATLATLKIQPSEPRDSAVYFCASGPGSGAGPSEQYFGPGTRLTVT.

This clone was counted only a few times. This chain links TRBV6-1 with TRBJ2-2, with 8 bases matching TRBD1. The CDR3 contains 15 residues. With 7 bases clipped from V and 3 bases from J, the junction kept 7 bases outside the gene matches. CDR1 is MNHNS, CDR2 SASEGT, per germline. CDR3 loop: CASKPPGQDTGELFF. Written as DNA, the CDR3 is TGTGCCAGCAAACCTCCGGGACAGGACACCGGGGAGCTGTTTTTT.

In regard to this clone: This specimen includes other DNA sequences encoding the same CDR3. The rearrangement links TRBV5-1 to TRBJ2-5; D unclear. Trimming removed 3 bases at V and 2 bases at J, with 2 bases between. CDR3 length: 11 residues. Germline CDR1 SGHRS, CDR2 YFSETQ. CDR3 protein: CASSSQETQYF. CDR3 coding DNA: TGCGCCAGCAGCTCACAAGAGACCCAGTACTTC.

The V gene is TRBV9, the J gene TRBJ1-2, with 11 nucleotides matching TRBD1. In germline, CDR1 is SGDLS, CDR2 YYNGEE. The CDR3 contains 16 residues. J lost 5 bases, V lost 3 bases, and 9 bases had no gene match. DNA for the CDR3: TGTGCCAGCAGCGGGAGGGGGACAGGGGGGAATTATGGCTACACCTTC. It yields the protein CASSGRGTGGNYGYTF.

The genes are TRBV6-1 and TRBJ2-5; possible D gene TRBD2, 5 bases. Germline V gene lookup returns CDR1 MNHNS and CDR2 SASEGT. Between the trimmed V and J ends, which lost 6 bases and 9 bases, there was a span of 11 bases. This CDR3 comprises 11 residues. The CDR3, as DNA: TGTGCCAGCAGCTCCGGGGAGCCCCAGTACTTC. Translated, it gives CASSSGEPQYF.

The chain employs TRBV5-1 and TRBJ1-1; maybe TRBD1 (5 bases). The V end was cut by 5 bases, the J end by 5 bases, with 22 bases between. Per germline, CDR1 SGHRS and CDR2 YFSETQ. The length of the CDR3 is 16 residues. This CDR3 reads CASSFTGPDVGTEAFF. The CDR3 DNA sequence: TGCGCCAGCAGTTTTACAGGACCCGACGTAGGGACTGAAGCTTTCTTT.

The chain is built from TRBV27 and TRBJ2-7; D might be TRBD1 (6 bases). The CDR3 covers 14 residues. The V end was cut by 2 bases, the J end by 7 bases, with 15 bases between. CDR1 and CDR2 (germline): MNHEY, SMNVEV (reference sequence). This CDR3 reads CASSLRQGRGEQYF. CDR3 bases: TGTGCCAGCAGTTTAAGGCAGGGGCGAGGGGAGCAGTACTTC.

This clone was seen a handful of times. This chain uses TRBV19 with TRBJ2-3, with a tentative D call TRBD2 (5 bases). Deletions cut 3 bases from V and 6 bases from J, with 13 bases between. Looked up from germline, CDR1 is LNHDA and CDR2 is SQIVND (reference sequence). The length of the CDR3 is 14 residues. The CDR3 spells CASSISTLADTQYF. The CDR3 DNA reads TGTGCCAGTAGTATTTCCACCTTAGCGGATACGCAGTATTTT.

Notes on this clone: Mismatch with germline at one junction end may stem from a read error. The chain combines TRBV29-1 with TRBJ2-3, with D possibly TRBD2 on 6 matching bases. The CDR3 has 14 residues. CDR1 is SQVTM and CDR2 is ANQGSEA in the germline V gene. This CDR3 is CSVEGRERADTQYF. The CDR3 nucleotides read TGCAGCGTGGAAGGCCGGGAGAGGGCAGATACGCAGTATTTT.

This clone counts as medium-sized. The chain couples TRBV7-9 to TRBJ2-7, with D tentatively TRBD1 (5 bases). The CDR3 runs 14 residues. Germline V gene sequence: CDR1 SEHNR, CDR2 FQNEAQ (reference sequence). The V gene lost 6 bases and the J gene lost 0 bases, with 12 bases spanning the gap. This chain's CDR3 is CASSHTGPSYEQYF. DNA of the CDR3: TGTGCCAGCAGTCATACAGGACCCTCCTACGAGCAGTACTTC.

The V gene is TRBV4-1, the J gene TRBJ2-7; TRBD1 matches at 7 bases. The CDR3 is made up of 14 amino acids. The germline gives CDR1 MGHRA, CDR2 YSYEKL. V lost 1 base, J lost 7 bases, and 7 bases stayed unmatched. The CDR3: CASSQGTGPREQYF. CDR3 in DNA: TGCGCCAGCAGCCAAGGGACAGGTCCTAGGGAGCAGTACTTC.

The chain links TRBV27 to TRBJ1-6; tentatively, D is TRBD1 (5 bases). Trimming stripped 4 bases from V and 10 bases from J, with 14 bases between. CDR3 length equals 14 residues. Per the germline V gene, CDR1 is MNHEY and CDR2 is SMNVEV (reference sequence). For the CDR3, the DNA is TGTGCCAGCAGTTCCCCGCTCCGGGGGTCACCCCTCCACTTT. Amino acids: CASSSPLRGSPLHF.

This clone was seen a handful of times. The chain couples TRBV20-1 to TRBJ1-6; D remains unclear. Deletions cut 4 bases from V and 8 bases from J, with 3 bases between. CDR3 length: 10 residues. Per germline, CDR1 DFQATT and CDR2 SNEGSKA (reference sequence). CDR3 residues: CSATDSPLHF. The CDR3 nucleotides are TGCAGTGCTACAGATTCACCCCTCCACTTT.

Regarding this clone: The sample has other DNA sequences that encode this CDR3 too. This chain connects TRBV4-2 to TRBJ2-3; no firm D call. This CDR3 has 15 amino acids. CDR1 LGHNA and CDR2 YNFKEQ come from the germline V gene. The ends were cut back, 1 base at V and 3 bases at J, with 11 bases in the middle. CDR3 nucleotides: TGTGCCAGCAGCCAAGGGGCAGGCCGAACAGATACGCAGTATTTT. It specifies CASSQGAGRTDTQYF.

This clone came up a few times. The gene calls are TRBV19 and TRBJ1-5; a weak D match, TRBD1 (5 bases). This CDR3 spans 17 amino acids. Trimming pared 3 bases from V and 5 bases from J, leaving 20 bases between. Germline assignment: CDR1 LNHDA and CDR2 SQIVND (reference sequence). CDR3 sequence (DNA): TGTGCCAGTAGTATTAGGGGATCGGGGGTCGTAGATCAGCCCCAGCATTTT. Protein sequence: CASSIRGSGVVDQPQHF.

In its sample, this clone was seen once. The J gene is TRBJ2-6, the V gene TRBV19; no firm D call. Germline loops: CDR1 LNHDA, CDR2 SQIVND (reference sequence). The CDR3 length is 17 residues. Trimming took 3 bases from V and 1 from J, leaving 13 bases between them. CDR3 residues: CASSMVSLSSGANVLTF. The CDR3 nucleotides read TGTGCCAGTAGTATGGTTTCTCTGAGTTCTGGGGCCAACGTCCTGACTTTC.

This sequence joins TRBV11-3 and TRBJ2-7; weak D call: TRBD1 (6 bases). CDR1 and CDR2 (germline): SGHNT, YENEEA. This CDR3 comprises 16 residues. The V and J ends lost 5 bases and 6 bases respectively, with 23 bases between them. CDR3 DNA: TGTGCCAGCAGCGAGACCGGGACACCACTAATCTGCGAGCAGTACTTC. It translates to CASSETGTPLICEQYF.